Below, 27 T cell receptor beta chains from the same sample are listed, as sequenced in a study of shared clonotypes between healthy human individuals. Sequencing used immunoSEQ multiplex PCR; TCRdb keeps in-frame clones, though not all of them. Of some 2 million clones listed, 90% to 95% are singletons. Source material: naive CD4+ T cells sorted from blood. Subset of the sample: CD45RA+ positively selected. These receptors were taken from a man aged 18 to 30 in good health.

The J gene is TRBJ2-5, the V gene TRBV2; 12 bases match TRBD2. J gave up 4 bases and V 6 bases, and 9 bases lay outside the gene matches. The CDR3 runs to 16 residues. The V gene's germline CDR1 is SNHLY and CDR2 FYNNEI. CDR3 sequence (DNA): TGTGCCAGCAGGCCGTCACCGGGACTAGCGGGAGAGACCCAGTACTTC. Its protein is CASRPSPGLAGETQYF.

The rearrangement links TRBV25-1 to TRBJ1-1, with 7 bases identical to TRBD1. The CDR3 runs 13 residues. Germline assignment: CDR1 MGHDK and CDR2 SYGVNS. V was pared by 4 bases and J by 11 bases, with 10 bases of the junction left unmatched. The CDR3 DNA reads as TGTGCCAGCAGTGTGACCGGGACAGAACTTGCTTTCTTT. Amino acids: CASSVTGTELAFF.

This clone was observed a handful of times. The CDR3: CASSLGVYNSPLHF. CDR3 coding DNA: TGTGCCAGCAGTCTAGGAGTGTATAATTCACCCCTCCACTTT. V is TRBV28 and J is TRBJ1-6; D is uncertain. CDR3 size: 14 residues. From germline, CDR1 is MDHEN and CDR2 SYDVKM. The germline V and J ends were trimmed by 5 bases and 4 bases, with 9 bases remaining between them.

The chain employs TRBV5-1 and TRBJ1-2; D not resolved. The CDR3 runs to 12 residues. Trimming left V 4 bases short and J 4 bases short, with 8 bases between. Per the germline V gene, CDR1 is SGHRS and CDR2 is YFSETQ. CDR3 sequence (DNA): TGCGCCAGCAGCGTCGGCAGCTATGGCTACACCTTC. This translates into CASSVGSYGYTF.

To note about this clone: Distinct nucleotide sequences in the sample also encode this CDR3. This rearrangement joins TRBV5-1 to TRBJ2-5, with D possibly TRBD2 on 7 matching bases. There are 15 residues in the CDR3. V dropped 0 bases and J dropped 1 base, with 10 bases sitting between them. Per the germline V gene, CDR1 is SGHRS and CDR2 is YFSETQ. Here the CDR3 DNA reads TGCGCCAGCAGCTTGGGCGGGGGCCCCCAAGAGACCCAGTACTTC. Translating it yields CASSLGGGPQETQYF.

This chain connects TRBV6-1 to TRBJ2-7; D is possibly TRBD1 (5 bases). The CDR3 has 15 amino acids. Germline assignment: CDR1 MNHNS and CDR2 SASEGT. The V and J ends lost 6 bases and 0 bases respectively, with 15 bases between them. DNA for the CDR3: TGTGCCAGCAGGAACGGACACTCAAGCTCCTACGAGCAGTACTTC. Its translation: CASRNGHSSSYEQYF.

The chain combines TRBV6-5 with TRBJ2-2; D remains unclear. Germline V lookup: CDR1 MNHEY, CDR2 SVGAGI. The CDR3 sequence is 15 residues long. The V end was cut by 7 bases, the J end by 4 bases, with 16 bases between. The CDR3 loop is CASIKLGLGTGELFF. The DNA for the CDR3 is TGTGCCAGCATAAAACTGGGCTTGGGCACCGGGGAGCTGTTTTTT.

This rearrangement joins TRBV4-3 to TRBJ2-5; TRBD2 matches 7 bases. V gave up 0 bases and J gave up 3 bases; unmatched junction bases: 13. From germline, CDR1 is LGHNA and CDR2 YSLEER. The CDR3 is 18 amino acids. CDR3 bases: TGCGCCAGCAGCCAAGATTATTTCCTCGCGGGAGCTGAAGAGACCCAGTACTTC. This translates into CASSQDYFLAGAEETQYF.

This clone occurred a few times. This specimen includes other DNA sequences encoding the same CDR3. V usage is TRBV5-1 and J usage is TRBJ2-7; 10 bases are shared with TRBD2. J gave up 2 bases and V 3 bases, and 2 bases lay outside the gene matches. Germline values: CDR1 SGHRS, CDR2 YFSETQ. The CDR3 runs 14 residues. As DNA, the CDR3 is TGCGCCAGCAGCTCTAGCGGGGGCACCTACGAGCAGTACTTC. This translates into CASSSSGGTYEQYF.

The V gene is TRBV19, the J gene TRBJ2-2, with D perhaps being TRBD1 or TRBD2 (5 bases each). The CDR3 spans 16 residues. The V end was cut by 3 bases, the J end by 3 bases, with 14 bases between. CDR1 LNHDA and CDR2 SQIVND come from the germline V gene (reference sequence). CDR3 sequence reads: CASSMGPPGYTGELFF. CDR3 in DNA: TGTGCCAGTAGTATGGGACCTCCGGGTTACACCGGGGAGCTGTTTTTT.

This chain uses TRBV29-1 with TRBJ2-3; D is uncertain. V shed 8 bases and J shed 6 bases, with 9 bases lying between them. The CDR3 is 10 amino acids. The germline gives CDR1 SQVTM, CDR2 ANQGSEA. The CDR3 region has the DNA TGCAGCTTTGCCGTGGATACGCAGTATTTT. Protein product: CSFAVDTQYF.

The J gene is TRBJ2-5, the V gene TRBV6-1; D call uncertain. V lost 2 bases to trimming and J lost 7 bases, with 14 bases between them. The CDR3 length is 14 residues. Germline V lookup: CDR1 MNHNS, CDR2 SASEGT. The CDR3 coding sequence is TGTGCCAGCAGTGAATGGTACAGCTCTGTGACCCAGTACTTC. Residues: CASSEWYSSVTQYF.

The genes are TRBV10-3 and TRBJ2-3, with D possibly being TRBD2 (6 bases). The V gene's germline CDR1 is ENHRY and CDR2 SYGVKD. The CDR3 has 16 amino acids. V lost 0 bases, J lost 7 bases, and 17 bases lay in between. CDR3 residues: CAISESRAGPSNTQYF. The DNA of the CDR3 is TGTGCCATCAGTGAGTCGAGAGCGGGCCCCTCAAATACGCAGTATTTT.

The chain is built from TRBV28 and TRBJ2-7; D is unclear. CDR1 is MDHEN, CDR2 SYDVKM, per germline. Trimming removed 6 bases at V and 3 bases at J, with 9 bases between. This CDR3 has 12 amino acids. For the CDR3, the DNA is TGTGCCAGCAGGCCGACGGGCTACGAGCAGTACTTC. This gives the protein CASRPTGYEQYF.

The V gene is TRBV7-8, the J gene TRBJ1-3, with D hard to call. V lost 0 bases and J lost 3, with 3 bases in between. Germline CDR1 and CDR2: SGHVS and FQNEAQ. The CDR3 extends over 13 amino acids. In DNA, the CDR3 is TGTGCCAGCAGCTTAGCGCATGGAAACACCATATATTTT. Translated, it gives CASSLAHGNTIYF. Supplemented by reference TRBV7-8 and TRBJ1-3, the full variable domain reads GAGVSQSPRYKVAKRGQDVALRCDPISGHVSLFWYQQALGQGPEFLTYFQNEAQLDKSGLPSDRFFAERPEGSVSTLKIQRTQQEDSAVYLCASSLAHGNTIYFGEGSWLTVV.

In DNA form, the CDR3 reads TGTGCCAGCAGTTTTCTGGGAGCGGGCCAATACAATGAGCAGTTCTTC. It translates to CASSFLGAGQYNEQFF. The V call is TRBV28, the J call TRBJ2-1; TRBD2 is a possible D gene (6 bases). Germline V gene lookup returns CDR1 MDHEN and CDR2 SYDVKM. The CDR3 is 16 amino acids. Trimming took 3 bases from V and 4 from J, leaving 16 bases between them.

J is TRBJ1-1 and V is TRBV7-2; D is possibly TRBD1 (5 bases). Per the germline V gene, CDR1 is SGHTA and CDR2 is FQGNSA. V shed 6 bases and J shed 2 bases, with 19 bases lying between them. This CDR3 contains 16 residues. The CDR3 is CASRRVSQADNTEAFF. CDR3 DNA sequence: TGTGCCAGCAGAAGAGTGTCACAGGCAGATAACACTGAAGCTTTCTTT.

The rearrangement uses TRBV25-1 and TRBJ2-2, with 10 bases identical to TRBD1. The ends lost 7 bases at V and 7 bases at J; junction bases unmatched: 15. CDR1 and CDR2 from the germline V gene are MGHDK and SYGVNS. The CDR3 has 17 residues. The CDR3 nucleotides read TGTGCCAGCACCTCATCCGGGACAGGGGCCAGCAACGGGGAGCTGTTTTTT. Translation gives CASTSSGTGASNGELFF.

The rearrangement links TRBV19 to TRBJ2-2; 12 bases agree with TRBD2. The CDR3 has 15 residues. Germline V gene sequence: CDR1 LNHDA, CDR2 SQIVND (reference sequence). V trimming: 4 bases; J trimming: 7 bases; junction bases outside the gene matches: 4. For the CDR3, the DNA is TGTGCCAGTAGTACTAGACTAGCGGGAGTCGGGGAGCTGTTTTTT. As protein: CASSTRLAGVGELFF.

The chain combines TRBV27 with TRBJ2-2; D not resolved. The CDR3 length is 15 residues. The germline gives CDR1 MNHEY, CDR2 SMNVEV (reference sequence). V was trimmed by 2 bases and J by 1 base, leaving 8 bases between them. CDR3 DNA: TGTGCCAGCAGTTTAAGGTTCATGAACACCGGGGAGCTGTTTTTT. It yields the protein CASSLRFMNTGELFF.

This chain joins TRBV19 and TRBJ1-2; 8 nucleotides match TRBD1. The junction had 6 bases not matched to a gene; V was cut back by 5 bases and J by 4 bases. This CDR3 region has 14 residues. Germline CDR1 reads LNHDA; CDR2 reads SQIVND (reference sequence). CDR3 sequence: CASSSRTGPYGYTF. The CDR3 DNA sequence: TGTGCCAGTAGTTCGCGGACAGGGCCCTATGGCTACACCTTC.

The chain combines TRBV28 with TRBJ1-4; D unclear. The V and J ends lost 7 bases and 7 bases respectively, with 25 bases between them. From germline, CDR1 is MDHEN and CDR2 SYDVKM. CDR3 length equals 17 residues. The CDR3 here is CASTIQDDYYRAEKLFF. In nucleotides, the CDR3 is TGTGCCAGCACCATTCAGGACGACTATTATCGGGCTGAAAAACTGTTTTTT. The full variable domain, rest sourced from reference TRBV28 and TRBJ1-4, is DVKVTQSSRYLVKRTGEKVFLECVQDMDHENMFWYRQDPGLGLRLIYFSYDVKMKEKGDIPEGYSVSREKKERFSLILESASTNQTSMYLCASTIQDDYYRAEKLFFGSGTQLSVL.

Comments on this clone: Within the sample, other DNA sequences also encode this same CDR3. The chain links TRBV9 to TRBJ1-5; D gene unclear. This CDR3 is built from 13 residues. Per germline, CDR1 SGDLS and CDR2 YYNGEE. The V and J ends lost 2 bases and 4 bases respectively, with 7 bases between them. The CDR3 sequence: CASSVDGNQPQHF. CDR3 DNA sequence: TGTGCCAGCAGCGTTGACGGGAATCAGCCCCAGCATTTT.

The CDR3, as DNA: TGTGCCAGCAGTTCCTCCCAGGGACTAGCGGGAGGGAATGAGCAGTTCTTC. Amino acid sequence: CASSSSQGLAGGNEQFF. The chain combines TRBV27 with TRBJ2-1, with 16 bases matching TRBD2. CDR1 MNHEY and CDR2 SMNVEV come from the germline V gene (reference sequence). This CDR3 region has 17 residues. The trim removed 4 bases at V and 7 bases at J, leaving 7 bases unmatched.

The CDR3 DNA reads as TGCGCCAGCAGCCATACAGCGGGGGGTCCAGATACGCAGTATTTT. It specifies CASSHTAGGPDTQYF. The chain links TRBV4-1 to TRBJ2-3; 9 positions agree with TRBD2. CDR3 length equals 15 residues. The germline CDR1 and CDR2 sequences are MGHRA and YSYEKL. The J segment lost 4 bases and the V segment lost 3 bases, leaving 5 bases of the junction unmatched.

V usage is TRBV27 and J usage is TRBJ2-7; TRBD2 might be the D (6 bases). Trimming removed 3 bases from V and 12 bases from J, with 21 bases in between. In germline, CDR1 is MNHEY, CDR2 SMNVEV (reference sequence). The CDR3 has 14 residues. In DNA, the CDR3 is TGTGCCAGCAGTTTGACCGGGACGCAGGCCGGGAGGTACTTC. Protein: CASSLTGTQAGRYF.

With respect to this clone: A much larger clone differs by one base, so this may be a read error. Here the CDR3 omits its conserved ending phenylalanine or tryptophan, so a read error is the likely source. The V gene is TRBV30, the J gene TRBJ1-3; D is ambiguous. Trimming left V 1 base short and J 0 bases short, with 7 bases between. CDR3 length: 14 amino acids. Germline values: CDR1 GTSNPN, CDR2 SVGIG (reference sequence). CDR3 in amino acids: CAWSAPSSGNTIYS. CDR3 nucleotide sequence: TGTGCCTGGAGTGCCCCAAGCTCTGGAAACACCATATATTCT.